This TCR beta chain derives from a study of T cells after yellow fever vaccination. TCRdb re-analysed the 5' RACE reads in MiXCR, keeping a single row per CDR3 protein. The table lists just under 600,000 distinct CDR3 sequences, around an eighth of them singletons. The CDR3 runs to 13 residues. Germline loops: CDR1 DFQATT, CDR2 SNEGSKA (reference sequence). V was shortened by 3 bases and J by 5 bases, with 13 bases between the two germline ends. V usage is TRBV20-1 and J usage is TRBJ2-5, with D tentatively TRBD2 (5 bases). The origin of this receptor is a man aged 30-40 years who received the YFV17D yellow fever vaccine. Sample: PBMCs, taken on the day of the yellow fever booster vaccination. The CDR3, as DNA: TGCAGTGCTAGGCCAGACTATTCCGAGACCCAGTACTTC. Translated: CSARPDYSETQYF.